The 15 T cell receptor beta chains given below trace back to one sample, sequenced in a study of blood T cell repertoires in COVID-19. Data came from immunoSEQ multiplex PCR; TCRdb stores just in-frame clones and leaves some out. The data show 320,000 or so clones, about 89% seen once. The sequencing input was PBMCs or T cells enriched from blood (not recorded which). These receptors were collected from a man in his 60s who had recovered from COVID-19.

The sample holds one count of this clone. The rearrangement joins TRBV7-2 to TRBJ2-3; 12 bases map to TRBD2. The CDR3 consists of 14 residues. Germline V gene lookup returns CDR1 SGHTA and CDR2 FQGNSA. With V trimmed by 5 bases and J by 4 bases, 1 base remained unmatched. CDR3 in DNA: TGTGCCAGCAGCGGGACTAGCGGGCCAGATACGCAGTATTTT. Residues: CASSGTSGPDTQYF.

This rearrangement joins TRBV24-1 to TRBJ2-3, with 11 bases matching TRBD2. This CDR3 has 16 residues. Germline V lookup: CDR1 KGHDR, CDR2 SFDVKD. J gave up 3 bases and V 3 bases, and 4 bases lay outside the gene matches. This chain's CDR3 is CATSDALAGETDTQYF. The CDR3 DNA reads TGTGCCACCAGTGATGCACTAGCGGGAGAAACAGATACGCAGTATTTT.

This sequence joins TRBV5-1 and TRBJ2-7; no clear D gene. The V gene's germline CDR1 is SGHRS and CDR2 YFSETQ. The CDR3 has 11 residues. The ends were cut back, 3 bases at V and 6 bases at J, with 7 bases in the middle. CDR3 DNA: TGCGCCAGCAGCTCCCACACCGAGCAGTACTTC. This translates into CASSSHTEQYF.

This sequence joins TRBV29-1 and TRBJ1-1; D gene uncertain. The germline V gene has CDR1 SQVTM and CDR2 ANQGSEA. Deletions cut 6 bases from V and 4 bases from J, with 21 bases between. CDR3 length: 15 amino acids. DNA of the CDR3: TGCAGCGTGGCCTCATTGATGGGCGTAAGCACTGAAGCTTTCTTT. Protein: CSVASLMGVSTEAFF. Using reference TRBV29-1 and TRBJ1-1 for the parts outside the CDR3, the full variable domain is SAVISQKPSRDICQRGTSLTIQCQVDSQVTMMFWYRQQPGQSLTLIATANQGSEATYESGFVIDKFPISRPNLTFSTLTVSNMSPEDSSIYLCSVASLMGVSTEAFFGQGTRLTVV.

This CDR3 is CASRSGTSGSDTQYF. The CDR3 DNA reads TGTGCCAGTAGATCCGGGACTAGCGGGAGTGATACGCAGTATTTT. The chain employs TRBV19 and TRBJ2-3; 14 bases align to TRBD2. Germline V gene data show CDR1 as LNHDA and CDR2 as SQIVND (reference sequence). Trimming cost V 6 bases and J 6 bases; bases outside gene matches: 5. The CDR3 totals 15 residues.

The CDR3 reads CASSQGASDQPQHF. CDR3 bases: TGCGCCAGCAGCCAAGGGGCTTCAGATCAGCCCCAGCATTTT. The chain links TRBV4-3 to TRBJ1-5, with D hard to call. V was cut by 1 base and J by 5 bases, with 9 bases left in between. Germline-derived CDR1 and CDR2 are LGHNA and YSLEER. CDR3 size: 14 residues.

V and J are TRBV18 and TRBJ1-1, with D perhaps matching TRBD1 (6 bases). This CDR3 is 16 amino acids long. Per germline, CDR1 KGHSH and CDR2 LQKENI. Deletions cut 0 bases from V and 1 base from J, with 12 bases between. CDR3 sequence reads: CASSPPGRDKNTEAFF. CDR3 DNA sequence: TGTGCCAGCTCACCACCGGGCCGGGACAAGAACACTGAAGCTTTCTTT.

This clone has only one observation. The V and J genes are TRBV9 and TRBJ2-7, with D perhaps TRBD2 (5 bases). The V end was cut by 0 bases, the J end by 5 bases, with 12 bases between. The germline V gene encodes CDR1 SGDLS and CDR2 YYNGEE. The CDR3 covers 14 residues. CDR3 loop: CASSVGDPRDEQYF. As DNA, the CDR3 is TGTGCCAGCAGCGTAGGCGACCCGCGGGACGAGCAGTACTTC. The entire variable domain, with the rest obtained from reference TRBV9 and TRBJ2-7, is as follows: DSGVTQTPKHLITATGQRVTLRCSPRSGDLSVYWYQQSLDQGLQFLIQYYNGEERAKGNILERFSAQQFPDLHSELNLSSLELGDSALYFCASSVGDPRDEQYFGPGTRLTVT.

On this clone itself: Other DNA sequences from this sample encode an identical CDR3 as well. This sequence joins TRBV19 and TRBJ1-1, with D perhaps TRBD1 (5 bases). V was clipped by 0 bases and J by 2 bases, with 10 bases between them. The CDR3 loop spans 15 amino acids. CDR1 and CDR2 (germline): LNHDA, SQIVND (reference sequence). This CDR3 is CASSIDRRENTEAFF. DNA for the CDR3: TGTGCCAGTAGTATAGATCGCAGGGAAAACACTGAAGCTTTCTTT.

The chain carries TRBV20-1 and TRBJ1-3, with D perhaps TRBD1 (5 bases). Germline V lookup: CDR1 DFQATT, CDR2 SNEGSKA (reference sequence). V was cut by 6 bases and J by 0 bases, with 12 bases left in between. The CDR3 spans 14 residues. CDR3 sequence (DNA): TGCAGTGCGAGTGGCGGGACCTCTGGAAACACCATATATTTT. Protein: CSASGGTSGNTIYF.

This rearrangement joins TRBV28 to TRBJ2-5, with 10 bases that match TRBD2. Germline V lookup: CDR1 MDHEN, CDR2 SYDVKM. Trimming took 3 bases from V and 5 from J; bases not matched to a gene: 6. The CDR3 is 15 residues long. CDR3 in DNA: TGTGCCAGCAGTTTGCCAGCGGGAGGGCCGGAGACCCAGTACTTC. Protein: CASSLPAGGPETQYF.

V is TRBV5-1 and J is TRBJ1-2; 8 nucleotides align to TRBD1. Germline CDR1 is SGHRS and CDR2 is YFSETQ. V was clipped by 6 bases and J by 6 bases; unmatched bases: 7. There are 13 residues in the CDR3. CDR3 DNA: TGCGCCAGCAACTCCGGACAGGGTGATGGCTACACCTTC. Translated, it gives CASNSGQGDGYTF.

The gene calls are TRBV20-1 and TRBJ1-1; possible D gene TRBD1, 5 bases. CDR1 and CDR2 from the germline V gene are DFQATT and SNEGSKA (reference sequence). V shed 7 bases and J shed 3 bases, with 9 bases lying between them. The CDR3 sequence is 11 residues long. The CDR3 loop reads CSEMTDTEAFF. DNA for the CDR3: TGCAGTGAAATGACAGACACTGAAGCTTTCTTT.

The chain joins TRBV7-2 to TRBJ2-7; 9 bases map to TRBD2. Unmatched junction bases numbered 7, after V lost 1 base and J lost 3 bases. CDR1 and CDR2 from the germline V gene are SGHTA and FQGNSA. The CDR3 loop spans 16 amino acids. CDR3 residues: CASSLGGSGSGYEQYF. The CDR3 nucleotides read TGTGCCAGCAGCTTAGGAGGTAGCGGGAGTGGCTACGAGCAGTACTTC.

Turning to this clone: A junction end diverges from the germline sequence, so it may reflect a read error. CDR3 amino acids: CASSLTPASGLALGTRDTQYF. CDR3 in DNA: TGTGCCAGCAGCCTAACCCCAGCTAGCGGACTGGCCCTTGGGACCCGGGATACGCAGTATTTT. This chain connects TRBV7-3 to TRBJ2-3; 7 bases agree with TRBD2. There are 21 residues in the CDR3. Germline-derived CDR1 and CDR2 are SGHTA and FQGTGA.